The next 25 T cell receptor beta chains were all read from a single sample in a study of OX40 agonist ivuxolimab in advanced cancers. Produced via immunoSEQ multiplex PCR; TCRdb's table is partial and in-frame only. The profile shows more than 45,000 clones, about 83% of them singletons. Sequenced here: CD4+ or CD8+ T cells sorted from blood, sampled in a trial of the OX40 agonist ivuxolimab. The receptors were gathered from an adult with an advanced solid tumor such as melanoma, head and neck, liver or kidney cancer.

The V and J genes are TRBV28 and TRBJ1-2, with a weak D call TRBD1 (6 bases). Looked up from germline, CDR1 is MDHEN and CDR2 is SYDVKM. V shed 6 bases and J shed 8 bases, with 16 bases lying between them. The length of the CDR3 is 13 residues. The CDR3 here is CASRDSRAGGYTF. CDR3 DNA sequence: TGTGCCAGCAGGGACAGCCGGGCGGGGGGCTACACCTTC.

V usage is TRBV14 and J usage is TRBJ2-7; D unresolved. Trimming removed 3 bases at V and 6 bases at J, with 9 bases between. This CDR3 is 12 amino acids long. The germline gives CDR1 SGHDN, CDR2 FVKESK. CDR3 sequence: CASSHSGFEQYF. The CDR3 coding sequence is TGTGCCAGCAGCCATTCAGGCTTCGAGCAGTACTTC.

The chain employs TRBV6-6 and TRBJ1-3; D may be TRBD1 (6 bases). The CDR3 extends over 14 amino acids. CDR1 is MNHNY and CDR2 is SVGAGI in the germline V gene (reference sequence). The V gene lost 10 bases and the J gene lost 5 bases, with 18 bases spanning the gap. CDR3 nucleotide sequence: TGTGCCACCAGGCCCCAGGGGTTTAGAAACACCATATATTTT. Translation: CATRPQGFRNTIYF.

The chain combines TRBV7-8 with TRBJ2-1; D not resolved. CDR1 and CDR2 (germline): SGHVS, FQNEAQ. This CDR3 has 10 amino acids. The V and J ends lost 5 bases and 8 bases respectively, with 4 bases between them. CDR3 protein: CASSADEQFF. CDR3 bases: TGTGCCAGCAGCGCCGATGAGCAGTTCTTC.

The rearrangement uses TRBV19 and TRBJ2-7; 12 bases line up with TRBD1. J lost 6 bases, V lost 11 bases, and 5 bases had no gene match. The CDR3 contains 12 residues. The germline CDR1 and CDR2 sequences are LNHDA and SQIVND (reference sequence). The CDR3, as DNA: TGTGCCTCTCGGGACAGGGGGCGCGAGCAGTACTTC. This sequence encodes CASRDRGREQYF.

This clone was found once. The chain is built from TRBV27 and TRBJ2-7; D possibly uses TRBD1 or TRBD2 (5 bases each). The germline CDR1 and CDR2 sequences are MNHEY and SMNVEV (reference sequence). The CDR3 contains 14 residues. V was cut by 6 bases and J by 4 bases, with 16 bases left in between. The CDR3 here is CASRHRDERYEQYF. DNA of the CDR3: TGTGCCAGCAGGCACCGGGACGAGCGGTACGAGCAGTACTTC.

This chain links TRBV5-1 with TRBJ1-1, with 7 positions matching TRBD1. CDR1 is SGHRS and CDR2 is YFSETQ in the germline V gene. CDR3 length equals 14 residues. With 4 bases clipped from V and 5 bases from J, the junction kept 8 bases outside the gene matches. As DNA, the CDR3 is TGCGCCAGCAGCACCCAGGGGGGTTATACTGAAGCTTTCTTT. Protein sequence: CASSTQGGYTEAFF.

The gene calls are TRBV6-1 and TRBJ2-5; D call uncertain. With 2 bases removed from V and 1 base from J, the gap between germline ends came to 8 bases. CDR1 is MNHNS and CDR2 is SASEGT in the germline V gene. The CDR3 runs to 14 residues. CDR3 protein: CASSELYSQETQYF. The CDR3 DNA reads TGTGCCAGCAGTGAATTGTACAGCCAAGAGACCCAGTACTTC.

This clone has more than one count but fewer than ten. This CDR3 is CASSPSFGQGNYGYTF. In DNA form, the CDR3 reads TGTGCCAGCAGCCCATCGTTCGGACAGGGCAACTATGGCTACACCTTC. The V call is TRBV7-8, the J call TRBJ1-2; 8 bases match TRBD1. The trim removed 5 bases at V and 2 bases at J, leaving 10 bases unmatched. The V gene's germline CDR1 is SGHVS and CDR2 FQNEAQ. The CDR3 extends over 16 amino acids.

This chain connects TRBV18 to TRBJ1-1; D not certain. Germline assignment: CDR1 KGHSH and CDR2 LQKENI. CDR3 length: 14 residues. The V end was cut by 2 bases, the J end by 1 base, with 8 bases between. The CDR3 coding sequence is TGTGCCAGCTCACCAGGGCAGGCGAACACTGAAGCTTTCTTT. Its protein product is CASSPGQANTEAFF.

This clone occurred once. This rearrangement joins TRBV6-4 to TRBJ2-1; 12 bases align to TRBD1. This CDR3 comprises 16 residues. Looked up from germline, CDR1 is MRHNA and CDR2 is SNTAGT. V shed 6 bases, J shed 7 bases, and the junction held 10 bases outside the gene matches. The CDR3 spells CASRATGTGGPNEQFF. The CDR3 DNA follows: TGTGCCAGCAGGGCTACCGGGACAGGGGGCCCGAATGAGCAGTTCTTC.

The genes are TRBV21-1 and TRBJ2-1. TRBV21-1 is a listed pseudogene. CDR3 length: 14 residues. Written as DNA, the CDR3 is TGTGCCAGCAGCAATCCACCATACTACAATGAGCAGTTCTTC. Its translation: CASSNPPYYNEQFF.

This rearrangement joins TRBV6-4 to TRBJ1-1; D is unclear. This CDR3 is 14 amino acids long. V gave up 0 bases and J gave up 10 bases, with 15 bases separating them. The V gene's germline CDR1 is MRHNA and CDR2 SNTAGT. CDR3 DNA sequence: TGTGCCAGCAGTGACTCGAACCAGATGGAGGGAGCTTTCTTT. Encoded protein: CASSDSNQMEGAFF.

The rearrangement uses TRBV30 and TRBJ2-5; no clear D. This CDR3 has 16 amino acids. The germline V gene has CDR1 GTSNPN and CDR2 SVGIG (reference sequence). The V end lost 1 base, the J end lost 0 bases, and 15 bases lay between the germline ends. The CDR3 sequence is CAWSGALRPDQETQYF. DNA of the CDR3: TGTGCCTGGAGTGGTGCTTTGCGCCCAGACCAAGAGACCCAGTACTTC.

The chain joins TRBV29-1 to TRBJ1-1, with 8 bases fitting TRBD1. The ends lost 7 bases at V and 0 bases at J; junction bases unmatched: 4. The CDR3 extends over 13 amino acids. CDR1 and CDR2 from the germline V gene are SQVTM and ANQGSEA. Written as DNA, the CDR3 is TGCAGCGCCGGACAGGGAATGAACACTGAAGCTTTCTTT. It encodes CSAGQGMNTEAFF.

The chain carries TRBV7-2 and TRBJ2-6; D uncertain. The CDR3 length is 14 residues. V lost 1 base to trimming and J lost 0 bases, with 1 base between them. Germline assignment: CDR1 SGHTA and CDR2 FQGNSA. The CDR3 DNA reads TGTGCCAGCAGCTTAGACTCTGGGGCCAACGTCCTGACTTTC. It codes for CASSLDSGANVLTF.

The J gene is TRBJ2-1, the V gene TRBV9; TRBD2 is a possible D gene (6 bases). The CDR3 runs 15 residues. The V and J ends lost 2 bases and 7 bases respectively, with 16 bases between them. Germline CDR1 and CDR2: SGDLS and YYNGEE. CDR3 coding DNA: TGTGCCAGCAGCGTCGCGGTGACTAGTTTGAATGAGCAGTTCTTC. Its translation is CASSVAVTSLNEQFF. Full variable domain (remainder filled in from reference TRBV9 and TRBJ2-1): DSGVTQTPKHLITATGQRVTLRCSPRSGDLSVYWYQQSLDQGLQFLIQYYNGEERAKGNILERFSAQQFPDLHSELNLSSLELGDSALYFCASSVAVTSLNEQFFGPGTRLTVL.

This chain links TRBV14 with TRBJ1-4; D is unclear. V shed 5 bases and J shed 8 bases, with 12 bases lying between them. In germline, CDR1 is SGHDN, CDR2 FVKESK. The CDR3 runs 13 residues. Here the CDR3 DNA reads TGTGCCAGCAGCGCCCACTTGGGGGAAAAACTGTTTTTT. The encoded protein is CASSAHLGEKLFF.

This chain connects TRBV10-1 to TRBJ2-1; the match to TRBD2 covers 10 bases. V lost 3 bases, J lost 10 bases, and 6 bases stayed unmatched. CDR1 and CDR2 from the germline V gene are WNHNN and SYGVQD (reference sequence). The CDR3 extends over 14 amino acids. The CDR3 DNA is TGCGCCAGCAGTGAACTAGCGGGATCTGGGGAGCAGTTCTTC. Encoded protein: CASSELAGSGEQFF.

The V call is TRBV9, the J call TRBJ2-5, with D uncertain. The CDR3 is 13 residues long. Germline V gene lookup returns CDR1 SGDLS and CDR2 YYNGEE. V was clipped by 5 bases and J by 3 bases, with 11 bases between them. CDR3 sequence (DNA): TGTGCCAGCAGGGTGGACGGTGAAGAGACCCAGTACTTC. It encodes CASRVDGEETQYF.

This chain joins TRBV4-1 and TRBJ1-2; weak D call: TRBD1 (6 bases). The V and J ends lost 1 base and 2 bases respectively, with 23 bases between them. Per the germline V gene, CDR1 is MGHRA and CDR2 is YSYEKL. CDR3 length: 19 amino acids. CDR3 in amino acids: CASSQVVFGGPSLNYGYTF. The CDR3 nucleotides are TGCGCCAGCAGCCAAGTTGTTTTTGGGGGCCCGTCCCTAAACTATGGCTACACCTTC.

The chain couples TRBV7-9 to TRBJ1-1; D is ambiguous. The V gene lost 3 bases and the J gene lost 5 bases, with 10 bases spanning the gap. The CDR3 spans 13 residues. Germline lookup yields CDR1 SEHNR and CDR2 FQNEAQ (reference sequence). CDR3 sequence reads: CASSFGGSTEAFF. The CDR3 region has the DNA TGTGCCAGCAGCTTCGGAGGGAGTACTGAAGCTTTCTTT.

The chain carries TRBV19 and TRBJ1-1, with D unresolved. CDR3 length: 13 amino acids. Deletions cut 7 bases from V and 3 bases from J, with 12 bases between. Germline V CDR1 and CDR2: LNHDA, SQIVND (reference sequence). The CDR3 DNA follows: TGTGCCAGTATTCGGTCATGGGACACTGAAGCTTTCTTT. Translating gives CASIRSWDTEAFF.

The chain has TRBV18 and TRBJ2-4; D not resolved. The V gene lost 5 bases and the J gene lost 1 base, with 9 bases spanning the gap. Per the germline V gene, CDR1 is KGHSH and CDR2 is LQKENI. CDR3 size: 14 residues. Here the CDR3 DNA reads TGTGCCAGCTCAGAACAGACCGCCAAAAACATTCAGTACTTC. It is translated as CASSEQTAKNIQYF.

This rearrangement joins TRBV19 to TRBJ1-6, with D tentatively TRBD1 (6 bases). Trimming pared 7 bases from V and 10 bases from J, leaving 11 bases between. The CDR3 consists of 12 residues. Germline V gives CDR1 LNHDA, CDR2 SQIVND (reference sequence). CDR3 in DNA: TGTGCCAGTAAGGGGGTAGAGTCACCCCTCCACTTT. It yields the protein CASKGVESPLHF.